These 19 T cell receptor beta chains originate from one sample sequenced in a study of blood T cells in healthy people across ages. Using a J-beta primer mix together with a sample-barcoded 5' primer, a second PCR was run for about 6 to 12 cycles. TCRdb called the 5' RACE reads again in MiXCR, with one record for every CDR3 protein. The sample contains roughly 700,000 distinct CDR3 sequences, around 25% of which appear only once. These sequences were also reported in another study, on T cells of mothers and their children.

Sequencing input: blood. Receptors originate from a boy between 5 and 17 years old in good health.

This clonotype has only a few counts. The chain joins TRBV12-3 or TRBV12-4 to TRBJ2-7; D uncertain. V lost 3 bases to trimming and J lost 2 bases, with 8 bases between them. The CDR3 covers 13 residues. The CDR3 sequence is CASSLFKPYEQYF. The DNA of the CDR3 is TGTGCCAGCAGTTTGTTTAAGCCCTACGAGCAGTACTTC.

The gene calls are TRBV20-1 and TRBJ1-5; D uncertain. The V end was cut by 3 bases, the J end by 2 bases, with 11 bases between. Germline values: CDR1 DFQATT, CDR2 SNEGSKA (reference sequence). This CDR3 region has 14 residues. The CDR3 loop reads CSASPALGNQPQHF. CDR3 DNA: TGCAGTGCTAGTCCGGCGCTGGGCAATCAGCCCCAGCATTTT.

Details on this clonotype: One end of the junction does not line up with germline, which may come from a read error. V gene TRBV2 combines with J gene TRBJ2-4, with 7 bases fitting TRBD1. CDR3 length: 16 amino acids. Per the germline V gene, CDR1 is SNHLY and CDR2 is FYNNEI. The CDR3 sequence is CASSVGQEYAKTIQYF. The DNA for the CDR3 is TGTGCCAGCAGTGTTGGACAGGAGTATGCCAAAACCATTCAGTACTTC.

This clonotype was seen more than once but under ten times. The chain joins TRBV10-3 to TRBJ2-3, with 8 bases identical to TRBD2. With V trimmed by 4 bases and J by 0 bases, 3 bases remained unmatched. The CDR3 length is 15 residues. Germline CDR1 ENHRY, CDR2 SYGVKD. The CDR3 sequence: CAISGSGASTDTQYF. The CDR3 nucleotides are TGTGCCATCAGTGGTAGCGGGGCGAGCACAGATACGCAGTATTTT.

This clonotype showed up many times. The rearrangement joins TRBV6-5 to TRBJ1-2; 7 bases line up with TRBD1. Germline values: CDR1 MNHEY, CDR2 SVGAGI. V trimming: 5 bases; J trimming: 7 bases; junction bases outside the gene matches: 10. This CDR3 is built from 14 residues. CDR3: CASSLTGEGFGYTF. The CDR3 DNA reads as TGTGCCAGCAGTCTAACAGGGGAGGGTTTTGGCTACACCTTC.

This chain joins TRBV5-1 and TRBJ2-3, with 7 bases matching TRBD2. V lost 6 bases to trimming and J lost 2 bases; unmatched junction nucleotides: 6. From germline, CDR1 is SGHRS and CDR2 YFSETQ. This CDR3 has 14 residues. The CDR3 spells CASTDGGYTDTQYF. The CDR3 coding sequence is TGCGCCAGCACCGACGGGGGGTACACAGATACGCAGTATTTT.

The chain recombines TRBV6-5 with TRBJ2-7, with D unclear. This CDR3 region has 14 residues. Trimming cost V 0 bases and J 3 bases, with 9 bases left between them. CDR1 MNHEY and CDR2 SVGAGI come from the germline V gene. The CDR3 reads CASSYSILNYEQYF. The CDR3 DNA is TGTGCCAGCAGTTACTCGATCTTGAACTACGAGCAGTACTTC.

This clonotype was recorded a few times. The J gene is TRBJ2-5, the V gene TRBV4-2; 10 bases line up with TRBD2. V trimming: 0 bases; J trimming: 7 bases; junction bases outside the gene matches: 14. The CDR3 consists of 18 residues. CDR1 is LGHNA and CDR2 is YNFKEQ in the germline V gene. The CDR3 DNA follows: TGTGCCAGCAGCCAAGATGGAGGGGCTAGCGGGGGTACGGGGACCCAGTACTTC. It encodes CASSQDGGASGGTGTQYF.

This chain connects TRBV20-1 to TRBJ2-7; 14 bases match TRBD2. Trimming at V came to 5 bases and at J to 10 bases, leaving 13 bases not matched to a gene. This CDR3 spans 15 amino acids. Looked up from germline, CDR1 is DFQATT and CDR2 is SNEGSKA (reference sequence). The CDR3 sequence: CSARGIGLAGGKQYF. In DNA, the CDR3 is TGCAGTGCTCGGGGGATTGGACTAGCGGGAGGCAAACAGTACTTC.

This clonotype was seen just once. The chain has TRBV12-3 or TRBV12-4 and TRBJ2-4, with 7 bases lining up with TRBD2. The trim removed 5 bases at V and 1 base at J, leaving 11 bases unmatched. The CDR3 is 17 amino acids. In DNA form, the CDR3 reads TGTGCCAGCAGTCATGGCGGGAGCCTGGAGGCCAAAAACATTCAGTACTTC. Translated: CASSHGGSLEAKNIQYF.

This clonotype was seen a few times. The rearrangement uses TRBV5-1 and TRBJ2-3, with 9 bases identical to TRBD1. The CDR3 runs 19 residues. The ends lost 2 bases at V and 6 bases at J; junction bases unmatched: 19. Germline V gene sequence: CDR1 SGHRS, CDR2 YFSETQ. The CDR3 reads CASSFPNVTDRGRRDTQYF. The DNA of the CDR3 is TGCGCCAGCAGCTTCCCCAACGTAACTGACAGGGGGAGGCGTGATACGCAGTATTTT.

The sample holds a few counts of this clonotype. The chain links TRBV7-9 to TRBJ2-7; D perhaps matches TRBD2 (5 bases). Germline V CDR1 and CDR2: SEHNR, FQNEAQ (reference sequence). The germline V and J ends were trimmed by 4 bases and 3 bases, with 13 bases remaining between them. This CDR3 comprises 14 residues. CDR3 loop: CASSSVGEIYEQYF. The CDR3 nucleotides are TGTGCCAGCAGCTCAGTCGGGGAAATCTACGAGCAGTACTTC. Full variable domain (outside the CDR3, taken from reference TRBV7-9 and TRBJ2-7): DTGVSQNPRHKITKRGQNVTFRCDPISEHNRLYWYRQTLGQGPEFLTYFQNEAQLEKSRLLSDRFSAERPKGSFSTLEIQRTEQGDSAMYLCASSSVGEIYEQYFGPGTRLTVT.

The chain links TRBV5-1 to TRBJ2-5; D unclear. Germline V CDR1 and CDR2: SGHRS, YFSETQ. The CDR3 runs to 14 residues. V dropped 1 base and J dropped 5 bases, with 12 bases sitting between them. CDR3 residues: CASSLRSNRETQYF. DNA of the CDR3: TGCGCCAGCAGCTTGAGGAGTAACCGGGAGACCCAGTACTTC.

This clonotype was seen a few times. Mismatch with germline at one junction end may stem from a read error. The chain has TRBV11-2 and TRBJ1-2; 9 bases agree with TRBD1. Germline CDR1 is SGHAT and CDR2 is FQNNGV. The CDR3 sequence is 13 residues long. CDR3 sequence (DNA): TGTGCCAGCAGCCCGGACAGGGGCTATGGCCACACCTTC. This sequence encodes CASSPDRGYGHTF.

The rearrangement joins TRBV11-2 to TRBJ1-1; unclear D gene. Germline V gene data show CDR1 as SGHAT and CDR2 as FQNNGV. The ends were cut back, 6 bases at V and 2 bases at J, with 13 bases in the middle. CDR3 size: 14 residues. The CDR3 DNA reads TGTGCCAGCAGGCTGGGGTGGGGAAACACTGAAGCTTTCTTT. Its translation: CASRLGWGNTEAFF. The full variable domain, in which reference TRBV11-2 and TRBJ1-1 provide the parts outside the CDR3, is EAGVAQSPRYKIIEKRQSVAFWCNPISGHATLYWYQQILGQGPKLLIQFQNNGVVDDSQLPKDRFSAERLKGVDSTLKIQPAKLEDSAVYLCASRLGWGNTEAFFGQGTRLTVV.

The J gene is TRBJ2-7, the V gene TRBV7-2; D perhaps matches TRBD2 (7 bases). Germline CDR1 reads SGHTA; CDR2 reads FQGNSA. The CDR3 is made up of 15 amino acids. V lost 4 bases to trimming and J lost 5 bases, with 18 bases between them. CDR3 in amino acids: CASSYLGGAGDEQYF. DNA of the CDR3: TGTGCCAGCAGCTATCTAGGGGGGGCCGGAGACGAGCAGTACTTC.

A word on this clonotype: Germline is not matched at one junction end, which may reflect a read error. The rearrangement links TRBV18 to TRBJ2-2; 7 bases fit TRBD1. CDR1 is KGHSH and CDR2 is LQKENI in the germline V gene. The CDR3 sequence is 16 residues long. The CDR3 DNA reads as TGTGCCAGCCCACCACGCAGGACAGGCTGGTCGGGGGAGCTGTTTTTT. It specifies CASPPRRTGWSGELFF.

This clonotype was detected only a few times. CDR3 sequence (DNA): TGCAGCGTTGAAGACGAGAGGAGCGGGGAGCTGTTTTTT. Translated, it gives CSVEDERSGELFF. The chain employs TRBV29-1 and TRBJ2-2; no definite D call. Trimming left V 0 bases short and J 7 bases short, with 9 bases between. This CDR3 has 13 residues. Germline-derived CDR1 and CDR2 are SQVTM and ANQGSEA.

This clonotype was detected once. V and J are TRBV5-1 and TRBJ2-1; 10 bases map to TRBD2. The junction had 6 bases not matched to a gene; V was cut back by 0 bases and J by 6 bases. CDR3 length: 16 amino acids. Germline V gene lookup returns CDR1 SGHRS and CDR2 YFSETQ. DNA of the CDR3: TGCGCCAGCAGCTTGGTGTCTAGCGGGGGAATCAATGAGCAGTTCTTC. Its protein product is CASSLVSSGGINEQFF.